The 8 T cell receptor beta chains reported below all come from one sample, sequenced in a study of CD8+ T cells in alopecia areata. RNA was extracted and reverse transcribed into cDNA as the sequencing template. Clones were read by immunoSEQ multiplex PCR, and TCRdb kept only the in-frame ones, dropping some. The sample lists about 110,000 clones, about 50% occurring once. The sequenced sample consisted of NKG2D-low CD8+ T cells sorted from blood. These receptors originate from a human donor with alopecia areata.

This clone came up once. The gene calls are TRBV7-8 and TRBJ2-2; possibly TRBD1 for D (6 bases). Trimming shortened V by 1 base and J by 5 bases, and 8 bases separated the two germline ends. The CDR3 has 14 residues. The germline V gene encodes CDR1 SGHVS and CDR2 FQNEAQ. The CDR3 is CASSLGQGTGELFF. The CDR3 DNA sequence: TGTGCCAGCAGCTTAGGGCAGGGGACCGGGGAGCTGTTTTTT. Based on the CDR3 plus reference TRBV7-8 and TRBJ2-2, the full variable domain is GAGVSQSPRYKVAKRGQDVALRCDPISGHVSLFWYQQALGQGPEFLTYFQNEAQLDKSGLPSDRFFAERPEGSVSTLKIQRTQQEDSAVYLCASSLGQGTGELFFGEGSRLTVL.

DNA for the CDR3: TGTGCCAGCAGCTTAATTCGGCAGGGGAACACCGGGGAGCTGTTTTTT. It is translated as CASSLIRQGNTGELFF. The J gene is TRBJ2-2, the V gene TRBV5-8; D possibly corresponds to TRBD1 (5 bases). From germline, CDR1 is SGHTS and CDR2 YDEGEE. The CDR3 is 16 amino acids. The V end lost 2 bases, the J end lost 1 base, and 12 bases lay between the germline ends. The whole variable domain, remainder taken from reference TRBV5-8 and TRBJ2-2, is EAGVTQSPTHLIKTRGQQATLRCSPISGHTSVYWYQQALGLGLQFLLWYDEGEERNRGNFPPRFSGRQFPNYSSELNVNALELEDSALYLCASSLIRQGNTGELFFGEGSRLTVL.

This chain joins TRBV7-2 and TRBJ2-3, with 9 bases that match TRBD1. The germline V gene encodes CDR1 SGHTA and CDR2 FQGNSA. Trimming at V came to 2 bases and at J to 1 base, leaving 4 bases not matched to a gene. The CDR3 spans 16 residues. The CDR3 nucleotides read TGTGCCAGCAGCTTAAGGACAGGGGTGGGCACAGATACGCAGTATTTT. It codes for CASSLRTGVGTDTQYF.

The chain carries TRBV9 and TRBJ1-5, with 9 bases fitting TRBD1. The J segment lost 4 bases and the V segment lost 4 bases, leaving 12 bases of the junction unmatched. Germline CDR1 is SGDLS and CDR2 is YYNGEE. This CDR3 contains 17 residues. The CDR3 DNA sequence: TGTGCCAGCAGCCCTTCAGGGGTGACAGGGGGAAATCAGCCCCAGCATTTT. Translating gives CASSPSGVTGGNQPQHF.

V gene TRBV6-1 combines with J gene TRBJ2-1, with D unresolved. CDR1 and CDR2 (germline): MNHNS, SASEGT. The germline V and J ends were trimmed by 8 bases and 6 bases, with 8 bases remaining between them. CDR3 size: 11 residues. The CDR3 DNA reads as TGTGCCAGCCGACTTTTCAATGAGCAGTTCTTC. Protein sequence: CASRLFNEQFF.

This clone was seen a handful of times. This sequence joins TRBV6-1 and TRBJ2-1, with a tentative D call TRBD2 (5 bases). CDR1 MNHNS and CDR2 SASEGT come from the germline V gene. The V end lost 6 bases, the J end lost 8 bases, and 14 bases lay between the germline ends. The CDR3 is 13 amino acids. The CDR3 reads CASSSPGSDEQFF. The CDR3 nucleotides are TGTGCCAGCAGCTCACCGGGGAGCGATGAGCAGTTCTTC.

V and J are TRBV7-9 and TRBJ2-3, with D possibly matching TRBD1 (5 bases). The CDR3 covers 15 residues. The germline V gene encodes CDR1 SEHNR and CDR2 FQNEAQ (reference sequence). V shed 6 bases and J shed 6 bases, with 19 bases lying between them. CDR3 in DNA: TGTGCCAGCAGGTCCGGACAAAACCCGTCCGATACGCAGTATTTT. It codes for CASRSGQNPSDTQYF.

This chain connects TRBV6-1 to TRBJ1-1; D remains ambiguous. The V gene lost 6 bases and the J gene lost 0 bases, with 11 bases spanning the gap. This CDR3 contains 14 residues. Germline V lookup: CDR1 MNHNS, CDR2 SASEGT. The DNA of the CDR3 is TGTGCCAGCAGCCTTCTAGGCGTGAACACTGAAGCTTTCTTT. Amino acids: CASSLLGVNTEAFF.